This T cell receptor (beta chain) was retrieved from a study of graft-versus-host responses after intestinal transplantation. Study-level information: Following induction with anti-thymocyte globulin, all recipients were given tacrolimus and steroids for roughly three years.

Repertoires were generated with immunoSEQ multiplex PCR, while TCRdb's copy carries only in-frame clones and drops some. The sample contains about 7,400 clones, 30% to 40% of which appear only once. Study results and limitations: Allograft graft-versus-host to host-versus-graft clonal ratios ran high in patients with graft-donor T cell macrochimerism.

Responder cells labeled with CFSE (approximately 200,000) were co-plated with irradiated stimulator cells labeled with violet dye (approximately 200,000). The CDR3 runs to 13 residues. From germline, CDR1 is MGHRA and CDR2 YSYEKL. The germline V and J ends were trimmed by 6 bases and 4 bases, with 12 bases remaining between them. The sample was alloreactive CD8+ T cells from a mixed lymphocyte reaction culture, taken before transplantation. Subset noted: CFSE-low proliferating T cells sorted from roughly six-day pre-transplant mixed lymphocyte reaction (GvH or HvG direction). The sequence was collected from a human patient who was an organ donor for intestinal transplantation. The chain couples TRBV4-1 to TRBJ1-1; D uncertain. This CDR3 is CASSSGLFTEAFF. CDR3 DNA sequence: TGCGCCAGCAGTTCAGGCTTGTTCACTGAAGCTTTCTTT.